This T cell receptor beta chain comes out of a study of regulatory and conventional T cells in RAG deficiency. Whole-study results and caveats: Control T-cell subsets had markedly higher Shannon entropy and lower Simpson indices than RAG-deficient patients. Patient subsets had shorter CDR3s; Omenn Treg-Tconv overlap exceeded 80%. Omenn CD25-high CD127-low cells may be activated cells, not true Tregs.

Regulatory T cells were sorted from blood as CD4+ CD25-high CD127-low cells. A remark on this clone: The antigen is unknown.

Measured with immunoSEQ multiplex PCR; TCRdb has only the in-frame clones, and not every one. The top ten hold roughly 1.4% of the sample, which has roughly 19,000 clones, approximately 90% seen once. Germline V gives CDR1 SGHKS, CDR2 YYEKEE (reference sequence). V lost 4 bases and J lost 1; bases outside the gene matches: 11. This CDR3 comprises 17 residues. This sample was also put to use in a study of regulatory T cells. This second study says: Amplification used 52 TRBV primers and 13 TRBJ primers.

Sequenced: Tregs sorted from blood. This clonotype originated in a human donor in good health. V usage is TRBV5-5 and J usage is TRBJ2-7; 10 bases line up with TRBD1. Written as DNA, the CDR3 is TGTGCCAGCAGCCTGGGGGTACCGGGACAGGGGTCCTACGAGCAGTACTTC. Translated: CASSLGVPGQGSYEQYF.